One sample yielded the 24 T cell receptor beta chains listed below, sequenced in a study of blood T cell repertoires in COVID-19. TCRdb's table, derived via immunoSEQ multiplex PCR, lists solely in-frame clones and lacks some. This table holds roughly 150,000 clones, roughly 81% found once. Source material: peripheral blood. The receptors shown here come from an elderly woman with COVID-19, enrolled during active disease.

The CDR3 sequence: CASSLALDRTREQFF. The CDR3 DNA is TGCGCCAGCAGCTTGGCCCTTGACAGAACCCGTGAGCAGTTCTTC. The chain joins TRBV5-1 to TRBJ2-1; maybe TRBD1 (5 bases). The V gene's germline CDR1 is SGHRS and CDR2 YFSETQ. Trimming pared 0 bases from V and 9 bases from J, leaving 16 bases between. This CDR3 is built from 15 residues.

This clone was observed a single time. This rearrangement joins TRBV4-2 to TRBJ2-3; the match to TRBD2 covers 10 bases. With 2 bases clipped from V and 1 base from J, the junction kept 12 bases outside the gene matches. Germline loops: CDR1 LGHNA, CDR2 YNFKEQ. The CDR3 runs to 19 residues. This CDR3 is CASSQLSGGTIGGTDTQYF. As DNA, the CDR3 is TGTGCCAGCAGCCAACTTAGCGGGGGGACGATTGGTGGCACAGATACGCAGTATTTT.

V and J are TRBV5-1 and TRBJ1-2; TRBD1 aligns across 8 bases. Germline V gives CDR1 SGHRS, CDR2 YFSETQ. V lost 4 bases to trimming and J lost 5 bases; unmatched junction nucleotides: 10. This CDR3 spans 15 amino acids. Here the CDR3 DNA reads TGCGCCAGCAGCCCGGCGGGACAGGAACCATATGGCTACACCTTC. Encoded protein: CASSPAGQEPYGYTF. The variable domain in full, with the rest retrieved from reference TRBV5-1 and TRBJ1-2, is KAGVTQTPRYLIKTRGQQVTLSCSPISGHRSVSWYQQTPGQGLQFLFEYFSETQRNKGNFPGRFSGRQFSNSRSEMNVSTLELGDSALYLCASSPAGQEPYGYTFGSGTRLTVV.

The chain has TRBV5-1 and TRBJ2-1, with TRBD1 identical over 9 bases. CDR1 is SGHRS and CDR2 is YFSETQ in the germline V gene. CDR3 size: 16 residues. The V gene end was trimmed by 0 bases and the J gene end by 5 bases; junction bases not matched to a gene: 6. CDR3 sequence reads: CASSLVAGTGHNEQFF. For the CDR3, the DNA is TGCGCCAGCAGCTTGGTCGCCGGGACAGGGCACAATGAGCAGTTCTTC.

This chain joins TRBV7-3 and TRBJ2-1; perhaps TRBD2 as D (5 bases). The CDR3 runs to 14 residues. The germline CDR1 and CDR2 sequences are SGHTA and FQGTGA. Between the trimmed V and J ends, which lost 2 bases and 4 bases, there was a span of 9 bases. CDR3 sequence reads: CASSLYSGYNEQFF. The CDR3 DNA reads TGTGCCAGCAGCTTATATTCGGGGTACAATGAGCAGTTCTTC.

The chain uses TRBV18 and TRBJ1-6, with D uncertain. The length of the CDR3 is 16 residues. V was cut by 2 bases and J by 7 bases, with 15 bases left in between. Germline V gene data show CDR1 as KGHSH and CDR2 as LQKENI. CDR3 amino acids: CASSPIQAGTNSPLHF. Here the CDR3 DNA reads TGTGCCAGCTCACCAATCCAGGCAGGAACAAATTCACCCCTCCACTTT.

The V call is TRBV14, the J call TRBJ2-5, with D tentatively TRBD1 (5 bases). CDR1 is SGHDN and CDR2 is FVKESK in the germline V gene. The CDR3 totals 13 residues. V shed 3 bases and J shed 4 bases, with 9 bases lying between them. CDR3 protein: CASSQGRGETQYF. The CDR3 DNA sequence: TGTGCCAGCAGCCAGGGGCGAGGAGAGACCCAGTACTTC.

V is TRBV19 and J is TRBJ2-2; 9 bases agree with TRBD2. The V segment lost 5 bases and the J segment 5 bases; nucleotides outside the gene matches: 9. The CDR3 spans 16 residues. Looked up from germline, CDR1 is LNHDA and CDR2 is SQIVND (reference sequence). The CDR3 region is CASSYKSGRRTGELFF. The CDR3 DNA reads TGTGCCAGTAGTTATAAAAGCGGGAGGCGTACCGGGGAGCTGTTTTTT.

The chain joins TRBV18 to TRBJ2-3, with a tentative D call TRBD1 (6 bases). Germline CDR1 and CDR2: KGHSH and LQKENI. Trimming took 5 bases from V and 4 from J, leaving 10 bases between them. The CDR3 spans 13 residues. CDR3 loop: CASSSRGSDTQYF. In DNA form, the CDR3 reads TGTGCCAGCTCATCCAGGGGTTCAGATACGCAGTATTTT.

The rearrangement uses TRBV19 and TRBJ1-2; 12 bases match TRBD1. The CDR3 has 17 amino acids. Germline V gene data show CDR1 as LNHDA and CDR2 as SQIVND (reference sequence). V shed 4 bases and J 4 bases; nucleotides not matched to a gene: 10. CDR3 in amino acids: CASSTVGTGGLSYGYTF. CDR3 sequence (DNA): TGTGCCAGTAGTACCGTTGGGACAGGGGGCTTGAGCTATGGCTACACCTTC.

V and J are TRBV24-1 and TRBJ2-3; 9 bases fit TRBD1. J lost 4 bases, V lost 1 base, and 5 bases had no gene match. Germline CDR1 is KGHDR and CDR2 is SFDVKD. The CDR3 contains 16 residues. CDR3 sequence: CATSDFGGTGSDTQYF. The CDR3 DNA reads as TGTGCCACCAGTGATTTTGGCGGGACAGGGTCAGATACGCAGTATTTT.

J is TRBJ1-1 and V is TRBV19; D uncertain. V dropped 8 bases and J dropped 10 bases, with 17 bases sitting between them. The V gene's germline CDR1 is LNHDA and CDR2 SQIVND (reference sequence). The CDR3 extends over 12 amino acids. CDR3 coding DNA: TGTGCCAGTTCCTTCAGAAACCCCCCAGCTTTCTTT. It codes for CASSFRNPPAFF.

This chain joins TRBV28 and TRBJ2-7; 7 bases line up with TRBD1. There are 14 residues in the CDR3. Looked up from germline, CDR1 is MDHEN and CDR2 is SYDVKM. Trimming took 5 bases from V and 3 from J; bases not matched to a gene: 7. CDR3 DNA: TGTGCCAGCAGTGGGGACAGCGTGTTCTACGAGCAGTACTTC. The encoded protein is CASSGDSVFYEQYF.

This clone was found a few times. The rearrangement links TRBV29-1 to TRBJ2-1; 16 nucleotides align to TRBD2. This CDR3 contains 15 residues. The V and J ends lost 6 bases and 8 bases, in that order; junction bases with no gene match: 7. Germline V lookup: CDR1 SQVTM, CDR2 ANQGSEA. The DNA of the CDR3 is TGCAGCGTCGGGGGACTAGCGGGAGGGAACGATGAGCAGTTCTTC. This codes for CSVGGLAGGNDEQFF.

Regarding this clone: The sample holds other DNA sequences that translate to the same CDR3. V is TRBV20-1 and J is TRBJ2-1; no clear D gene. This CDR3 has 12 amino acids. Trimming left V 3 bases short and J 4 bases short, with 7 bases between. Germline CDR1 DFQATT, CDR2 SNEGSKA (reference sequence). The CDR3 coding sequence is TGCAGTGCTAGTCACGGGTACAATGAGCAGTTCTTC. The encoded protein is CSASHGYNEQFF.

In this sample, this clone turned up once. The gene calls are TRBV27 and TRBJ2-7, with a possible D match to TRBD1 (5 bases). V lost 3 bases, J lost 2 bases, and 14 bases lay in between. CDR1 and CDR2 from the germline V gene are MNHEY and SMNVEV (reference sequence). The CDR3 has 15 residues. The CDR3 DNA follows: TGTGCCAGCAGTTTTTCGCGAGGACACCCCTACGAGCAGTACTTC. This encodes CASSFSRGHPYEQYF.

This chain uses TRBV5-1 with TRBJ1-1; TRBD1 matches 7 bases. J gave up 7 bases and V 0 bases, and 6 bases lay outside the gene matches. Germline CDR1 and CDR2: SGHRS and YFSETQ. The CDR3 has 14 residues. The CDR3 DNA is TGCGCCAGCAGCTTGGCCCTCGCAGGGGGTGAAGCTTTCTTT. Encoded protein: CASSLALAGGEAFF.

This clone was recorded once. The chain carries TRBV5-1 and TRBJ2-5; 12 bases match TRBD2. The CDR3 consists of 16 residues. Germline CDR1 SGHRS, CDR2 YFSETQ. J lost 1 base, V lost 3 bases, and 4 bases had no gene match. The CDR3 here is CASSSRTSGIQETQYF. As DNA, the CDR3 is TGCGCCAGCAGCTCTCGGACTAGCGGGATCCAAGAGACCCAGTACTTC.

The chain combines TRBV5-8 with TRBJ2-5; tentative D call: TRBD2 (5 bases). Trimming took 2 bases from V and 5 from J, leaving 22 bases between them. The CDR3 has 17 residues. CDR1 is SGHTS and CDR2 is YDEGEE in the germline V gene. The CDR3 is CASSFFGRGSVWETQYF. CDR3 bases: TGTGCCAGCAGCTTTTTCGGCCGGGGATCAGTTTGGGAGACCCAGTACTTC.

The rearrangement uses TRBV10-3 and TRBJ2-1; 10 bases are a match to TRBD2. This CDR3 region has 14 residues. CDR1 is ENHRY, CDR2 SYGVKD, per germline. Germline trimming cut 4 bases from V and 3 bases from J; bases unmatched to any gene: 0. In DNA, the CDR3 is TGTGCCATCAGTGGGACTAGCGGCTACAATGAGCAGTTCTTC. This encodes CAISGTSGYNEQFF.

The V call is TRBV5-1, the J call TRBJ2-6, with D tentatively TRBD1 (6 bases). This CDR3 comprises 16 residues. Trimming took 4 bases from V and 1 from J, leaving 12 bases between them. CDR1 is SGHRS and CDR2 is YFSETQ in the germline V gene. In DNA form, the CDR3 reads TGCGCCAGCAGCCTACAGGGTTCTTCTGGGGCCAACGTCCTGACTTTC. Its translation: CASSLQGSSGANVLTF.

V gene TRBV6-5 combines with J gene TRBJ2-3; D is undetermined. This CDR3 region has 12 residues. V lost 6 bases, J lost 0 bases, and 4 bases lay in between. From germline, CDR1 is MNHEY and CDR2 SVGAGI. The CDR3 DNA reads TGTGCCAGCAGGGGCAGCACAGATACGCAGTATTTT. This codes for CASRGSTDTQYF.

The V and J genes are TRBV4-1 and TRBJ1-3, with 7 bases lining up with TRBD1. Germline V gene sequence: CDR1 MGHRA, CDR2 YSYEKL. The CDR3 sequence is 18 residues long. J gave up 2 bases and V 4 bases, and 14 bases lay outside the gene matches. The CDR3 protein is CASSLRDSISSAGNTIYF. In nucleotides, the CDR3 is TGCGCCAGCAGCCTCCGGGACAGCATCTCGTCTGCTGGAAACACCATATATTTT.

The V and J genes are TRBV9 and TRBJ2-2; 9 bases are shared with TRBD2. Germline V gene sequence: CDR1 SGDLS, CDR2 YYNGEE. The V gene end was trimmed by 6 bases and the J gene end by 6 bases; junction bases not matched to a gene: 12. The CDR3 totals 16 residues. CDR3 loop: CASTARIAGVPGELFF. The CDR3 DNA reads TGTGCCAGCACCGCTCGGATAGCGGGAGTCCCCGGGGAGCTGTTTTTT.